The 16 T cell receptor beta chains reported below all come from one sample, sequenced in a study of CD4 T cells in relation to SARS-CoV-2 and coronaviruses. The method was immunoSEQ multiplex PCR; TCRdb's version includes in-frame clones alone and lacks a portion of them. The sample carries around 28,000 clones, over 60% recorded once. Their cognate antigens are unknown. Sample: memory CD4+ T cells from PBMCs, cultured in vitro. The receptors stem from an adult with COVID-19.

This chain joins TRBV5-6 and TRBJ1-2; D unclear. Trimming shortened V by 0 bases and J by 8 bases, and 17 bases separated the two germline ends. Per the germline V gene, CDR1 is SGHDT and CDR2 is YYEEEE. The CDR3 length is 15 residues. The CDR3 DNA follows: TGTGCCAGCAGCTTGGTGGCCGTTGCGGGAAGAGGCTACACCTTC. Translating gives CASSLVAVAGRGYTF.

The chain couples TRBV7-6 to TRBJ2-1; TRBD2 agrees at 8 bases. Trimming at V came to 3 bases and at J to 0 bases, leaving 13 bases not matched to a gene. The CDR3 has 19 amino acids. The V gene's germline CDR1 is SGHVS and CDR2 FNYEAQ. DNA for the CDR3: TGTGCCAGCAGCTTCGGGCTAGCGGGTACCAAAATCTCCTACAATGAGCAGTTCTTC. The encoded protein is CASSFGLAGTKISYNEQFF.

The V and J genes are TRBV5-1 and TRBJ1-1; D remains unclear. Germline lookup yields CDR1 SGHRS and CDR2 YFSETQ. The CDR3 is 14 residues long. V dropped 0 bases and J dropped 3 bases, with 9 bases sitting between them. CDR3 nucleotides: TGCGCCAGCAGCTTGGGGGGTGGCGACACTGAAGCTTTCTTT. Its protein is CASSLGGGDTEAFF.

This clone was counted only a few times. This chain joins TRBV7-2 and TRBJ2-1; possibly TRBD2 for D (5 bases). Trimming shortened V by 5 bases and J by 10 bases, and 15 bases separated the two germline ends. Looked up from germline, CDR1 is SGHTA and CDR2 is FQGNSA. The CDR3 totals 13 residues. CDR3 DNA: TGTGCCAGCAGCCCGGGGATAGCACGCGAGCAGTTCTTC. Its protein is CASSPGIAREQFF.

The gene calls are TRBV28 and TRBJ1-2, with a possible D match to TRBD1 (6 bases). V lost 5 bases and J 10 bases, leaving 20 bases between the germline ends. CDR1 and CDR2 (germline): MDHEN, SYDVKM. The CDR3 runs to 14 residues. The CDR3 region has the DNA TGTGCCAGCAGTCTTGTTTATCTTGGGGGACACTACACCTTC. Its translation is CASSLVYLGGHYTF.

The rearrangement joins TRBV4-2 to TRBJ1-5; TRBD1 matches 10 bases. CDR3 length: 17 residues. Germline V gene data show CDR1 as LGHNA and CDR2 as YNFKEQ. Trimming removed 3 bases from V and 5 bases from J; junction bases left unmatched: 10. CDR3 protein: CASSQATGGEGDQPQHF. Here the CDR3 DNA reads TGTGCCAGCAGCCAGGCGACAGGGGGCGAGGGGGATCAGCCCCAGCATTTT.

The count of this clone is one. V usage is TRBV7-8 and J usage is TRBJ1-3; D unresolved. V lost 2 bases to trimming and J lost 0 bases, with 8 bases between them. Germline V gene sequence: CDR1 SGHVS, CDR2 FQNEAQ. The CDR3 length is 15 residues. CDR3 DNA sequence: TGTGCCAGCAGCTTAACCAGGAGCTCTGGAAACACCATATATTTT. The encoded protein is CASSLTRSSGNTIYF.

DNA of the CDR3: TGCGCCAGCAGCCGGATGACGGGCTCCTACAATGAGCAGTTCTTC. It translates to CASSRMTGSYNEQFF. The rearrangement links TRBV5-1 to TRBJ2-1, with D uncertain. With 4 bases removed from V and 0 bases from J, the gap between germline ends came to 11 bases. This CDR3 has 15 amino acids. Per germline, CDR1 SGHRS and CDR2 YFSETQ.

The gene calls are TRBV7-2 and TRBJ2-7; 14 nucleotides align to TRBD2. Germline V CDR1 and CDR2: SGHTA, FQGNSA. J lost 3 bases, V lost 6 bases, and 7 bases had no gene match. CDR3 size: 16 residues. Here the CDR3 DNA reads TGTGCCAGCAGGGACCAGGGGACTAGCGGGAGCTACGAGCAGTACTTC. Translating gives CASRDQGTSGSYEQYF.

The V and J genes are TRBV5-1 and TRBJ2-7, with 7 bases matching TRBD2. The V segment lost 5 bases and the J segment 0 bases; nucleotides outside the gene matches: 8. CDR1 SGHRS and CDR2 YFSETQ come from the germline V gene. The length of the CDR3 is 15 residues. CDR3 amino acids: CASSRSGASSYEQYF. For the CDR3, the DNA is TGCGCCAGCAGTCGGAGCGGGGCTAGCTCCTACGAGCAGTACTTC.

The chain recombines TRBV5-4 with TRBJ2-3; 9 bases align to TRBD2. The CDR3 contains 16 residues. Germline V gene lookup returns CDR1 SGHNT and CDR2 YYREEE (reference sequence). V lost 4 bases, J lost 3 bases, and 9 bases stayed unmatched. The DNA for the CDR3 is TGTGCCAGCAGCCCCGGAGGAAGCGGGAGGACAGATACGCAGTATTTT. Translating it yields CASSPGGSGRTDTQYF.

The chain employs TRBV4-1 and TRBJ2-7; 10 bases agree with TRBD2. The CDR3 is made up of 20 amino acids. With V trimmed by 4 bases and J by 7 bases, 25 bases remained unmatched. The germline V gene has CDR1 MGHRA and CDR2 YSYEKL. The CDR3: CASSPSVLVPSGRGNGEQYF. DNA for the CDR3: TGCGCCAGCAGCCCAAGTGTCCTAGTTCCTAGCGGGAGAGGGAATGGAGAGCAGTACTTC.

This rearrangement joins TRBV30 to TRBJ1-4; D is uncertain. The CDR3 extends over 12 amino acids. Trimming stripped 3 bases from V and 7 bases from J, with 9 bases between. Per the germline V gene, CDR1 is GTSNPN and CDR2 is SVGIG (reference sequence). CDR3 amino acids: CAWRQFSEKLFF. Here the CDR3 DNA reads TGTGCCTGGAGGCAATTCTCTGAAAAACTGTTTTTT.

The rearrangement uses TRBV5-1 and TRBJ2-5; TRBD2 aligns across 9 bases. In germline, CDR1 is SGHRS, CDR2 YFSETQ. The V segment lost 3 bases and the J segment 4 bases; nucleotides outside the gene matches: 13. There are 17 residues in the CDR3. Here the CDR3 reads CASSWRGSGSILETQYF. The CDR3 nucleotides are TGCGCCAGCAGCTGGAGGGGTAGCGGGAGTATTTTAGAGACCCAGTACTTC.

The gene calls are TRBV27 and TRBJ2-7, with 7 bases matching TRBD1. This CDR3 comprises 14 residues. Trimming cost V 5 bases and J 3 bases; bases outside gene matches: 7. The germline V gene encodes CDR1 MNHEY and CDR2 SMNVEV (reference sequence). The CDR3 is CASSPTGQIYEQYF. The DNA for the CDR3 is TGTGCCAGCAGTCCAACGGGACAGATCTACGAGCAGTACTTC.

The gene calls are TRBV3-1 (or the pseudogene TRBV3-2) and TRBJ2-3, with D unresolved. V lost 1 base to trimming and J lost 7 bases, with 6 bases between them. Germline V CDR1 and CDR2: LGHDT, YNNKEL (reference sequence). This CDR3 has 12 amino acids. The chain's CDR3 is CASSQGWNTQYF. As DNA, the CDR3 is TGTGCCAGCAGCCAAGGATGGAATACGCAGTATTTT.